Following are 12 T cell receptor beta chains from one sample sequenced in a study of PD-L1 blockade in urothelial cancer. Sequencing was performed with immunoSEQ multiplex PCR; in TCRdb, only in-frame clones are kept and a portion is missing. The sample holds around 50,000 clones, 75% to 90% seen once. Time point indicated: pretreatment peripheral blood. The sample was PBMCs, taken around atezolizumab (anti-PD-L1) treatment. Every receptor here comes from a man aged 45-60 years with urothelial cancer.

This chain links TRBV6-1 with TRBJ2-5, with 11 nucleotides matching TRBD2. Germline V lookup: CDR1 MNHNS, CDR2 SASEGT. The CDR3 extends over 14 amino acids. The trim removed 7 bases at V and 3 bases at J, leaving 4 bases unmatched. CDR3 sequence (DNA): TGTGCCAGCACTCTGGGACTAGCGGAAGAGACCCAGTACTTC. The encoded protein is CASTLGLAEETQYF.

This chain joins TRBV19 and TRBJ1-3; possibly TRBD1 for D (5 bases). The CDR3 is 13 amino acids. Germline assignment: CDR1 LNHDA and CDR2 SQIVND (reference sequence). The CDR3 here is CGVGQGSGNTIYF. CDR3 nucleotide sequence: TGTGGGGTTGGGCAGGGCTCTGGAAACACCATATATTTT.

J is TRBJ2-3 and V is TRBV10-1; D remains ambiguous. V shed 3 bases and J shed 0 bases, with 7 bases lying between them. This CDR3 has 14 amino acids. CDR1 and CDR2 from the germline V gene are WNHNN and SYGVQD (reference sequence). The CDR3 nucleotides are TGCGCCAGCAGTGAACACCTTAGCACAGATACGCAGTATTTT. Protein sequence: CASSEHLSTDTQYF.

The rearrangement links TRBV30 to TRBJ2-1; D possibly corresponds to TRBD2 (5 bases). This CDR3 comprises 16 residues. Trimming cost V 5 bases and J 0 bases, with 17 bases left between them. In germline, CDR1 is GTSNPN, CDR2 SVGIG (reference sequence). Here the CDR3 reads CAWRGGGPSSYNEQFF. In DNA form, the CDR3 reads TGTGCCTGGCGGGGTGGCGGGCCTAGCTCCTACAATGAGCAGTTCTTC.

The CDR3 region has the DNA TGTGCCGGCGGGACAGGGATGATCCCCGGGGAGCTGTTTTTT. Its protein is CAGGTGMIPGELFF. The V gene is TRBV2, the J gene TRBJ2-2, with 9 positions matching TRBD1. The germline gives CDR1 SNHLY, CDR2 FYNNEI. The CDR3 has 14 residues. The trim removed 11 bases at V and 6 bases at J, leaving 10 bases unmatched.

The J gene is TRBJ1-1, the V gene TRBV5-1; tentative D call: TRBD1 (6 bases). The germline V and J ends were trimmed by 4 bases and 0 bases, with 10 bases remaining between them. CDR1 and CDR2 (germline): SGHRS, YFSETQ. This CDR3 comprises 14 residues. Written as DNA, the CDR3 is TGCGCCAGCAGCCGCGGGGGCTTGAACACTGAAGCTTTCTTT. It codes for CASSRGGLNTEAFF.

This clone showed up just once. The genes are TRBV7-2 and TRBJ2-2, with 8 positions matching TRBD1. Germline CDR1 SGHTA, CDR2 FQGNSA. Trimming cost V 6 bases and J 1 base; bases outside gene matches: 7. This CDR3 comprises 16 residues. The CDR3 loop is CASRLRGLGNTGELFF. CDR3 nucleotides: TGTGCCAGCAGGCTCAGGGGGCTGGGGAACACCGGGGAGCTGTTTTTT.

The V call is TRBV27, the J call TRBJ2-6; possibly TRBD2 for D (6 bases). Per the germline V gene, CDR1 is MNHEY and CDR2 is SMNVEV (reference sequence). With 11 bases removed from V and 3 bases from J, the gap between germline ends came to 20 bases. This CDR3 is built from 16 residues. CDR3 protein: CASRLGGGFGANVLTF. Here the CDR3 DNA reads TGTGCCTCCCGCCTGGGGGGAGGTTTTGGGGCCAACGTCCTGACTTTC.

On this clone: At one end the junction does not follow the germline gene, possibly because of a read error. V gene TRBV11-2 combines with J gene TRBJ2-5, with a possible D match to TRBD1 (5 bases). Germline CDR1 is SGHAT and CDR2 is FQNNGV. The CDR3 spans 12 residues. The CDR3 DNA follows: TGTGCCAGCAGCTTAGGTTTAAGGGGAACTGACTTC. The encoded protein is CASSLGLRGTDF.

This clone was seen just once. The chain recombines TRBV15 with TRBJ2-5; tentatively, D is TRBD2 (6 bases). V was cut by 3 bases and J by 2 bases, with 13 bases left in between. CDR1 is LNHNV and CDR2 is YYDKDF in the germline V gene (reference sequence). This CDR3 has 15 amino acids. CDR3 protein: CATSRGTPSQETQYF. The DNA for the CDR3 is TGTGCCACCAGCAGGGGGACTCCTTCTCAAGAGACCCAGTACTTC.

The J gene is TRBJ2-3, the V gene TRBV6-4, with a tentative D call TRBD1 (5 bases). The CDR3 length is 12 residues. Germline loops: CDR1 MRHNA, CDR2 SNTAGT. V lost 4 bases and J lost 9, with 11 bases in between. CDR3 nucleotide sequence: TGTGCCAGCAGTGGCGACAGTAGGACGCAGTATTTT. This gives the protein CASSGDSRTQYF.

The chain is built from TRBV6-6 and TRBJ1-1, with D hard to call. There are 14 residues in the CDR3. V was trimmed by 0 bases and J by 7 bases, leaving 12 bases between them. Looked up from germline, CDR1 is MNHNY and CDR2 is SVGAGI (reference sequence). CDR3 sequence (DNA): TGTGCCAGCAGTTACTCGATTCGAGGGTATGAAGCTTTCTTT. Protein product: CASSYSIRGYEAFF.